The 30 T cell receptor beta chains in this list originate from one sample, sequenced in a study of early T cells in non-severe SARS-CoV-2 infection. TCRdb redid the calling of the 5' RACE reads with MiXCR, one entry per CDR3 protein. The sample has 55,000 to 70,000 distinct CDR3 sequences; about 12% are singletons. Sequencing was performed on whole blood. These TCRs come from an adult who was a healthcare worker with PCR-confirmed SARS-CoV-2 infection or an uninfected control (not recorded which).

V is TRBV7-2 and J is TRBJ2-1, with TRBD2 as a possible D gene (5 bases). Germline CDR1 is SGHTA and CDR2 is FQGNSA. This CDR3 spans 15 amino acids. Deletions cut 1 base from V and 9 bases from J, with 16 bases between. The CDR3 is CASSLGGLRAAEQFF. The DNA for the CDR3 is TGTGCCAGCAGCTTAGGTGGACTCCGGGCGGCTGAGCAGTTCTTC.

In this sample, this clonotype turned up many times. J is TRBJ1-6 and V is TRBV7-6; 8 bases are a match to TRBD1. This CDR3 has 14 residues. Trimming removed 5 bases from V and 7 bases from J; junction bases left unmatched: 4. Germline-derived CDR1 and CDR2 are SGHVS and FNYEAQ. The CDR3 protein is CASSTGQANSPLHF. The CDR3, as DNA: TGTGCCAGCAGCACGGGACAGGCCAATTCACCCCTCCACTTT. Full variable domain (outside the CDR3, taken from reference TRBV7-6 and TRBJ1-6): GAGVSQSPRYKVTKRGQDVALRCDPISGHVSLYWYRQALGQGPEFLTYFNYEAQQDKSGLPNDRFSAERPEGSISTLTIQRTEQRDSAMYRCASSTGQANSPLHFGNGTRLTVT.

This clonotype occurred once. A much larger clone is a single base away; this may be a read error. The rearrangement uses TRBV6-2 or TRBV6-3 and TRBJ1-2; D is ambiguous. The CDR3 consists of 15 residues. The V gene's germline CDR1 is MNHEY and CDR2 SVGEGT. The CDR3 bases are TGTGCCAGGAGTTATGGCGAAGAAGCTAACTATGGCTACACCTTC. Its protein is CARSYGEEANYGYTF.

This clonotype was observed a few times. V is TRBV25-1 and J is TRBJ1-1; D unclear. V gave up 4 bases and J gave up 2 bases, with 14 bases separating them. The CDR3 covers 15 residues. CDR1 MGHDK and CDR2 SYGVNS come from the germline V gene. CDR3 sequence (DNA): TGTGCCAGCAGTGCCACAGACCGCATTAACACTGAAGCTTTCTTT. Amino acids: CASSATDRINTEAFF. Full variable domain (outside the CDR3, taken from reference TRBV25-1 and TRBJ1-1): EADIYQTPRYLVIGTGKKITLECSQTMGHDKMYWYQQDPGMELHLIHYSYGVNSTEKGDLSSESTVSRIRTEHFPLTLESARPSHTSQYLCASSATDRINTEAFFGQGTRLTVV.

CDR3 amino acids: CASSPYFEGTDTQYF. In DNA, the CDR3 is TGTGCCAGCAGCCCCTATTTTGAGGGCACAGATACGCAGTATTTT. The rearrangement links TRBV7-2 to TRBJ2-3; no clear D. There are 15 residues in the CDR3. Deletions cut 5 bases from V and 1 base from J, with 13 bases between. The germline CDR1 and CDR2 sequences are SGHTA and FQGNSA.

The chain links TRBV10-3 to TRBJ1-1; D not certain. This CDR3 comprises 11 residues. The V end was cut by 8 bases, the J end by 3 bases, with 7 bases between. CDR1 ENHRY and CDR2 SYGVKD come from the germline V gene. The CDR3 sequence is CAIRRDTEAFF. In DNA form, the CDR3 reads TGTGCCATCCGGAGGGACACTGAAGCTTTCTTT.

This clonotype was seen many times. The chain couples TRBV6-6 to TRBJ1-2; no firm D call. V shed 0 bases and J shed 6 bases, with 14 bases lying between them. Germline loops: CDR1 MNHNY, CDR2 SVGAGI (reference sequence). CDR3 length: 15 residues. The CDR3 region is CASSYSTGVGDGYTF. In DNA form, the CDR3 reads TGTGCCAGCAGTTACTCGACTGGCGTCGGGGATGGCTACACCTTC.

This clonotype was found a few times. In nucleotides, the CDR3 is TGTGCCAGCAGCGCGGGGGCCCCCCACAATGAGCAGTTCTTC. It encodes CASSAGAPHNEQFF. The chain combines TRBV3-1 with TRBJ2-1; D is perhaps TRBD2 (7 bases). V was cut by 5 bases and J by 5 bases, with 13 bases left in between. Germline CDR1 is LGHDT and CDR2 is YNNKEL (reference sequence). The length of the CDR3 is 14 residues.

This clonotype was seen many times. V gene TRBV6-5 combines with J gene TRBJ2-6, with 11 positions matching TRBD2. CDR1 is MNHEY, CDR2 SVGAGI, per germline. The V and J ends lost 3 bases and 0 bases, in that order; junction bases with no gene match: 4. CDR3 length equals 18 residues. The CDR3 protein is CASSYTSGGVSGANVLTF. In DNA form, the CDR3 reads TGTGCCAGCAGTTATACTAGCGGGGGAGTCTCTGGGGCCAACGTCCTGACTTTC.

As DNA, the CDR3 is TGTGCCAGCAGCAAACCGGGACAGGGGACTTTTGGGCAGTTCTTC. The encoded protein is CASSKPGQGTFGQFF. The rearrangement joins TRBV9 to TRBJ2-1; 10 bases line up with TRBD1. Trimming at V came to 4 bases and at J to 12 bases, leaving 13 bases not matched to a gene. The CDR3 is 15 residues long. Germline loops: CDR1 SGDLS, CDR2 YYNGEE.

CDR3 sequence: CASPPPGLAYEQYF. As DNA, the CDR3 is TGTGCCAGCCCCCCTCCGGGACTAGCCTACGAGCAGTACTTC. The chain couples TRBV6-1 to TRBJ2-7, with TRBD2 matching over 8 bases. J was trimmed by 2 bases and V by 8 bases; bases with no gene match: 8. CDR1 is MNHNS and CDR2 is SASEGT in the germline V gene. The CDR3 length is 14 residues.

V is TRBV7-2 and J is TRBJ1-2; maybe TRBD1 (6 bases). The CDR3 is made up of 16 amino acids. Per the germline V gene, CDR1 is SGHTA and CDR2 is FQGNSA. The germline V and J ends were trimmed by 5 bases and 0 bases, with 16 bases remaining between them. DNA for the CDR3: TGTGCCAGCAGCCCCCGCTATAGGGGGGCTAACTATGGCTACACCTTC. Amino acids: CASSPRYRGANYGYTF.

The DNA for the CDR3 is TGTGCCAGCGGGCCCAGTTCTAACTATGGCTACACCTTC. Translating gives CASGPSSNYGYTF. J is TRBJ1-2 and V is TRBV28; no clear D gene. V dropped 8 bases and J dropped 0 bases, with 10 bases sitting between them. Germline assignment: CDR1 MDHEN and CDR2 SYDVKM. The CDR3 is made up of 13 amino acids.

The chain employs TRBV10-3 and TRBJ2-5; no clear D. Between the trimmed V and J ends, which lost 2 bases and 0 bases, there was a span of 13 bases. The CDR3 is made up of 16 amino acids. Per germline, CDR1 ENHRY and CDR2 SYGVKD. This chain's CDR3 is CAISEKDSRNQETQYF. CDR3 DNA: TGTGCCATCAGTGAGAAGGATAGCCGGAACCAAGAGACCCAGTACTTC.

The rearrangement joins TRBV7-9 to TRBJ1-4, with D possibly matching TRBD1 (5 bases). The ends were cut back, 5 bases at V and 8 bases at J, with 12 bases in the middle. Per germline, CDR1 SEHNR and CDR2 FQNEAQ (reference sequence). CDR3 length equals 13 residues. The CDR3 protein is CASSRGLEEKLFF. CDR3 nucleotides: TGTGCCAGCAGCCGGGGCTTAGAGGAAAAACTGTTTTTT.

This clonotype was found many times. The CDR3 spells CSASIRGQGEKLFF. Written as DNA, the CDR3 is TGCAGTGCTTCAATCAGGGGGCAGGGTGAAAAACTGTTTTTT. The V gene is TRBV20-1, the J gene TRBJ1-4, with 8 bases lining up with TRBD1. The CDR3 has 14 amino acids. Germline V lookup: CDR1 DFQATT, CDR2 SNEGSKA (reference sequence). Trimming removed 5 bases from V and 7 bases from J; junction bases left unmatched: 9.

The V call is TRBV29-1, the J call TRBJ2-7; TRBD1 matches at 8 bases. The germline V gene encodes CDR1 SQVTM and CDR2 ANQGSEA. The CDR3 length is 13 residues. The J segment lost 3 bases and the V segment lost 6 bases, leaving 7 bases of the junction unmatched. The CDR3 bases are TGCAGCGTAGCTGACAGGGGAGGCTACGAGCAGTACTTC. As protein: CSVADRGGYEQYF.

In this sample, this clonotype turned up many times. This chain links TRBV2 with TRBJ2-7, with D possibly matching TRBD1 (6 bases). CDR3 length: 11 residues. V was shortened by 10 bases and J by 7 bases, with 14 bases between the two germline ends. Germline V gene sequence: CDR1 SNHLY, CDR2 FYNNEI. The CDR3: CATSTGREQYF. The CDR3 DNA reads TGTGCCACTTCGACAGGAAGGGAGCAGTACTTC.

This chain connects TRBV6-1 to TRBJ2-5; no clear D gene. The CDR3 is made up of 14 amino acids. Trimming removed 4 bases at V and 2 bases at J, with 11 bases between. Germline assignment: CDR1 MNHNS and CDR2 SASEGT. The CDR3 nucleotides are TGTGCCAGCAGTGGAAACTCCCCTCAAGAGACCCAGTACTTC. Its translation: CASSGNSPQETQYF.

In its sample, this clonotype was seen many times. This chain connects TRBV6-1 to TRBJ2-7; D may be TRBD1 or TRBD2 (5 bases each). The germline CDR1 and CDR2 sequences are MNHNS and SASEGT. The germline V and J ends were trimmed by 2 bases and 2 bases, with 10 bases remaining between them. The CDR3 is 14 residues long. In DNA form, the CDR3 reads TGTGCCAGCAGTGAAAGGGACGGCACCTACGAGCAGTACTTC. Its protein product is CASSERDGTYEQYF.

Many counts were recorded for this clonotype. The genes are TRBV7-2 and TRBJ1-6; a possible D gene is TRBD1 (5 bases). Germline CDR1 is SGHTA and CDR2 is FQGNSA. V was trimmed by 2 bases and J by 6 bases, leaving 11 bases between them. This CDR3 spans 15 amino acids. The CDR3 region is CASSLLPQGNSPLHF. Here the CDR3 DNA reads TGTGCCAGCAGCTTACTCCCCCAGGGTAATTCACCCCTCCACTTT.

This clonotype was seen ten or more times. This rearrangement joins TRBV7-2 to TRBJ2-3, with D uncertain. Germline CDR1 SGHTA, CDR2 FQGNSA. CDR3 length: 14 amino acids. Trimming left V 0 bases short and J 2 bases short, with 6 bases between. The CDR3 region is CASSLAHATDTQYF. CDR3 DNA sequence: TGTGCCAGCAGCTTAGCGCACGCCACAGATACGCAGTATTTT.

This clonotype was recorded many times. The V gene is TRBV10-1, the J gene TRBJ1-5; D gene unclear. This CDR3 comprises 13 residues. The V and J ends lost 1 base and 4 bases respectively, with 5 bases between them. Germline assignment: CDR1 WNHNN and CDR2 SYGVQD (reference sequence). The CDR3 bases are TGCGCCAGCAGTGAGTGGCCGAATCAGCCCCAGCATTTT. It yields the protein CASSEWPNQPQHF.

There are many counts of this clonotype. The rearrangement links TRBV7-8 to TRBJ2-5; D is possibly TRBD1 or TRBD2 (6 bases each). The length of the CDR3 is 15 residues. CDR1 SGHVS and CDR2 FQNEAQ come from the germline V gene. V was cut by 6 bases and J by 5 bases, with 19 bases left in between. The CDR3 DNA is TGTGCCAGCAGTTTGGGGGGCTCCAAGGGGGAGACCCAGTACTTC. Its protein is CASSLGGSKGETQYF.

This chain uses TRBV7-2 with TRBJ2-7, with TRBD2 matching 8 bases. Per the germline V gene, CDR1 is SGHTA and CDR2 is FQGNSA. Unmatched junction bases numbered 5, after V lost 5 bases and J lost 5 bases. This CDR3 contains 13 residues. CDR3 sequence: CASSLSGVNEQYF. The DNA of the CDR3 is TGTGCCAGCAGCCTTAGCGGGGTTAACGAGCAGTACTTC.

Notes on this clonotype: Given a much more abundant clone one base away, this may be a read error. The chain is built from TRBV20-1 and TRBJ2-5; TRBD2 agrees at 7 bases. The CDR3 runs 14 residues. Germline lookup yields CDR1 DFQATT and CDR2 SNEGSKA (reference sequence). Trimming removed 2 bases from V and 9 bases from J; junction bases left unmatched: 12. For the CDR3, the DNA is TGCAGTGCTAGACCCTCCGGAGGGAGGGAGGCCCAGTACTTC. It encodes CSARPSGGREAQYF.

This clonotype was seen only a few times. V and J are TRBV24-1 and TRBJ2-3, with D unresolved. The CDR3 covers 14 residues. V dropped 5 bases and J dropped 2 bases, with 10 bases sitting between them. Per the germline V gene, CDR1 is KGHDR and CDR2 is SFDVKD. CDR3 residues: CATSAGRNTDTQYF. CDR3 nucleotide sequence: TGTGCCACCAGTGCCGGCAGAAACACAGATACGCAGTATTTT.

This clonotype has only a few counts. The DNA of the CDR3 is TGTGCCAGCAGCTCCCCCGGGGGCGAAAATTCACCCCTCCACTTT. Translation gives CASSSPGGENSPLHF. The V and J genes are TRBV5-4 and TRBJ1-6, with a tentative D call TRBD1 (6 bases). V gave up 3 bases and J gave up 7 bases, with 14 bases separating them. Germline V CDR1 and CDR2: SGHNT, YYREEE (reference sequence). This CDR3 comprises 15 residues.

This clonotype has a count of ten or more. The chain uses TRBV24-1 and TRBJ2-7, with 13 bases lining up with TRBD2. The CDR3 spans 15 residues. J lost 5 bases, V lost 3 bases, and 3 bases had no gene match. CDR1 is KGHDR and CDR2 is SFDVKD in the germline V gene. In nucleotides, the CDR3 is TGTGCCACCAGTGATACTAGCGGGAGGGCCCACGAGCAGTACTTC. Translated, it gives CATSDTSGRAHEQYF.

This clonotype was seen a few times. DNA for the CDR3: TGCAGTGCTAACCAGGGTTTAGGTGAAAAACTGTTTTTT. Its protein product is CSANQGLGEKLFF. The V and J genes are TRBV20-1 and TRBJ1-4, with D possibly matching TRBD1 (5 bases). The V gene lost 4 bases and the J gene lost 7 bases, with 13 bases spanning the gap. Germline values: CDR1 DFQATT, CDR2 SNEGSKA (reference sequence). This CDR3 comprises 13 residues.